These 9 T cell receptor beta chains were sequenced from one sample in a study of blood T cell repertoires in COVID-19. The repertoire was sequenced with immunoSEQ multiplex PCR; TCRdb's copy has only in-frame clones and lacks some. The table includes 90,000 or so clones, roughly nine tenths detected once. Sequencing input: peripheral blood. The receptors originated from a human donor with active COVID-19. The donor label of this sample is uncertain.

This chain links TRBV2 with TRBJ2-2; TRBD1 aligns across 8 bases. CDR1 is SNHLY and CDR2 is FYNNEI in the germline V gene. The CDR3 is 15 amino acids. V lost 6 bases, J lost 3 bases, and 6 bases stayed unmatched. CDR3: CASRLDRAHTGELFF. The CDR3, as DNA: TGTGCCAGCAGGTTGGACAGGGCCCACACCGGGGAGCTGTTTTTT.

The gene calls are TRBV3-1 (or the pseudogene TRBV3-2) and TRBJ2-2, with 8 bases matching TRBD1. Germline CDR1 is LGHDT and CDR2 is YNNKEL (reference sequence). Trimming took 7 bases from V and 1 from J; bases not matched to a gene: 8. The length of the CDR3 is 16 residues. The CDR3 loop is CASTLGTGLNTGELFF. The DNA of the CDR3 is TGTGCCAGCACCCTAGGGACAGGACTGAACACCGGGGAGCTGTTTTTT.

The CDR3 reads CAPPQSRDRMGQPQHF. In DNA form, the CDR3 reads TGTGCCCCCCCCCAAAGTCGGGACAGGATGGGGCAGCCCCAGCATTTT. The V call is TRBV10-3, the J call TRBJ1-5; 8 bases align to TRBD1. The CDR3 has 16 amino acids. Germline lookup yields CDR1 ENHRY and CDR2 SYGVKD. V lost 11 bases and J lost 7; bases outside the gene matches: 19.

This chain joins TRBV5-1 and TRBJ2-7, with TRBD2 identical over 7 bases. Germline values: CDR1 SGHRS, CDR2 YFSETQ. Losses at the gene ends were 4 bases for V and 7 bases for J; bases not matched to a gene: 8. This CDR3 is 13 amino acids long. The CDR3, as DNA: TGCGCCAGCAGCACGGAGGGGAGGGCTGAGCAGTACTTC. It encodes CASSTEGRAEQYF.

CDR3 region: CASRTWTANYGYTF. The CDR3 DNA sequence: TGTGCCAGCAGGACGTGGACAGCTAACTATGGCTACACCTTC. The chain combines TRBV6-5 with TRBJ1-2; a weak D match, TRBD1 (6 bases). The CDR3 totals 14 residues. V shed 6 bases and J shed 0 bases, with 11 bases lying between them. The germline V gene encodes CDR1 MNHEY and CDR2 SVGAGI.

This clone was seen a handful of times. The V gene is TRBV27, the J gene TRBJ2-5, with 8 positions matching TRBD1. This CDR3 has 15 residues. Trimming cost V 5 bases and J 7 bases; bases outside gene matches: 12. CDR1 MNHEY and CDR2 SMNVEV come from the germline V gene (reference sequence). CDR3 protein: CASSPRTGLLRTQYF. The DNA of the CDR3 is TGTGCCAGCAGTCCCCGGACAGGGCTTTTACGGACCCAGTACTTC.

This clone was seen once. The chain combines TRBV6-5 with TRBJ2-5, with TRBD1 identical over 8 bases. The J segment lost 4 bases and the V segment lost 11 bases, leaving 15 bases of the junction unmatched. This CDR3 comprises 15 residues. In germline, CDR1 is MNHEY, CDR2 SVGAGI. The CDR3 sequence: CAGKAMTGAAETQYF. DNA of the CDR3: TGTGCCGGCAAAGCAATGACAGGGGCAGCAGAGACCCAGTACTTC.

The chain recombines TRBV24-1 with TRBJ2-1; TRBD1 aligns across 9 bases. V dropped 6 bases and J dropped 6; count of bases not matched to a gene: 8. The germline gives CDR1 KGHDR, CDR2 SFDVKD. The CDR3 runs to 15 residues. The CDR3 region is CATSKTGGAFNEQFF. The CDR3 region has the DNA TGTGCCACCAGTAAAACAGGGGGCGCCTTCAATGAGCAGTTCTTC.

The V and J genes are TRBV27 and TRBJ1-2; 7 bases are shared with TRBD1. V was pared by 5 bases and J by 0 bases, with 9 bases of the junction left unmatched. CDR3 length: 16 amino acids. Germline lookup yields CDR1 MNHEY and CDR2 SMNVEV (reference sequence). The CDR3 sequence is CASSPTTGATNYGYTF. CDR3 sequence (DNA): TGTGCCAGCAGTCCCACCACAGGGGCGACTAACTATGGCTACACCTTC.